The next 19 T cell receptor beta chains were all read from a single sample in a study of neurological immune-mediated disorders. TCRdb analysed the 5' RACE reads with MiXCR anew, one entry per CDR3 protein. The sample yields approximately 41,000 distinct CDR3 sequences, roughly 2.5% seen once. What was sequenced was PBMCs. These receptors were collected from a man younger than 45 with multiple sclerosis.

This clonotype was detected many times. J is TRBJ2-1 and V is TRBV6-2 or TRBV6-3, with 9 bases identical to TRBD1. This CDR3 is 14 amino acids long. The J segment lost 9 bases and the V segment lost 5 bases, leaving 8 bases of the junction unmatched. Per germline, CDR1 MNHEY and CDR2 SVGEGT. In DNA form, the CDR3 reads TGTGCCAGCAGTATCCGGGACAGGGTGCCTGAGCAGTTCTTC. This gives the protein CASSIRDRVPEQFF.

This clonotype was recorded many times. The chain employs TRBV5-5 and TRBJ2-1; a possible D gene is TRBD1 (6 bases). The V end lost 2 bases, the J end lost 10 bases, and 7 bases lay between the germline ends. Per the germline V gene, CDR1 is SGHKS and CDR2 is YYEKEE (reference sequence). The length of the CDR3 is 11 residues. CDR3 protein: CASSFGTEQFF. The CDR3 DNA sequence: TGTGCCAGCAGCTTCGGGACAGAGCAGTTCTTC.

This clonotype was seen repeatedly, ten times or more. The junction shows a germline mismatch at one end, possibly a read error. Here the CDR3 reads CASSLAGGDYEQYF. In nucleotides, the CDR3 is TGTGCCAGCAGCCTAGCGGGAGGAGACTACGAGCAGTACTTC. The V and J genes are TRBV7-2 and TRBJ2-7, with 11 bases that match TRBD2. Germline V gives CDR1 SGHTA, CDR2 FQGNSA. The CDR3 is 14 amino acids.

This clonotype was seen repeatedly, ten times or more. DNA for the CDR3: TGTGCCAGCAGCTTACCGCAGAACTATGGCTACACCTTC. Translated, it gives CASSLPQNYGYTF. The chain has TRBV5-6 and TRBJ1-2; D is uncertain. Germline loops: CDR1 SGHDT, CDR2 YYEEEE. Trimming removed 2 bases from V and 2 bases from J, with 7 bases in between. The CDR3 totals 13 residues.

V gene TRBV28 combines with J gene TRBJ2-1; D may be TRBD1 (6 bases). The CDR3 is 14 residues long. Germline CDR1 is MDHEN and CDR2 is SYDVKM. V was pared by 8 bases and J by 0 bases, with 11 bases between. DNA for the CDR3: TGTGCCAGCGGGGGACATACCTCCTACAATGAGCAGTTCTTC. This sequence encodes CASGGHTSYNEQFF.

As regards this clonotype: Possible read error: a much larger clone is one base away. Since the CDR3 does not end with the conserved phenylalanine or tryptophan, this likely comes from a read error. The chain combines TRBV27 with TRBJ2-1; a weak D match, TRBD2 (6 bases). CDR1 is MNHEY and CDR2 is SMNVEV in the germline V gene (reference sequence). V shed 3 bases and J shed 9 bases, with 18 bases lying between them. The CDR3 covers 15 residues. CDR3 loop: CASSFSELALSEQFV. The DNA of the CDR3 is TGTGCCAGCAGTTTTTCAGAACTAGCTTTAAGTGAGCAGTTCGTC.

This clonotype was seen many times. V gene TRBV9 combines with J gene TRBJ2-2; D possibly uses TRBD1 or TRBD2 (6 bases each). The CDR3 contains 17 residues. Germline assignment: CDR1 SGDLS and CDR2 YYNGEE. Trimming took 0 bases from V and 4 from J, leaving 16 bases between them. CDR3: CASSVVSGGAVTGELFF. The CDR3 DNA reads TGTGCCAGCAGCGTAGTGTCCGGGGGCGCGGTCACCGGGGAGCTGTTTTTT.

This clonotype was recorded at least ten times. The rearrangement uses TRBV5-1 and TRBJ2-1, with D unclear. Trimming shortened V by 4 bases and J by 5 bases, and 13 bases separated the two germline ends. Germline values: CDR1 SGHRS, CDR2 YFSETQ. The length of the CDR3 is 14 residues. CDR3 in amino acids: CASSPWTVHNEQFF. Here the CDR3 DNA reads TGCGCCAGCAGCCCGTGGACGGTCCACAATGAGCAGTTCTTC.

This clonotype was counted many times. CDR3 protein: CASSENEWETQYF. The CDR3 coding sequence is TGTGCCAGCAGTGAAAATGAATGGGAGACCCAGTACTTC. The chain links TRBV6-1 to TRBJ2-5; D uncertain. CDR1 and CDR2 from the germline V gene are MNHNS and SASEGT. The ends were cut back, 2 bases at V and 5 bases at J, with 9 bases in the middle. CDR3 length: 13 amino acids.

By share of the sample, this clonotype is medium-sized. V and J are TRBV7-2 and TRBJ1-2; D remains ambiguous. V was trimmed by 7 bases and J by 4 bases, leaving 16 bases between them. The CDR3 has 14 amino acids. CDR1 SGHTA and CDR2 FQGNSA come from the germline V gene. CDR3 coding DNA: TGTGCCAGCAAATCGGGCAGCCCTACCTATGGCTACACCTTC. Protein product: CASKSGSPTYGYTF.

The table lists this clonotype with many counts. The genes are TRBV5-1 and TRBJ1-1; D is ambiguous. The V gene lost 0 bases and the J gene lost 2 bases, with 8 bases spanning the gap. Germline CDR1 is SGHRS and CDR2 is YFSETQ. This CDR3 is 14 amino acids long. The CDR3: CASSLDSGNTEAFF. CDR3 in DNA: TGCGCCAGCAGCTTGGACAGTGGAAACACTGAAGCTTTCTTT.

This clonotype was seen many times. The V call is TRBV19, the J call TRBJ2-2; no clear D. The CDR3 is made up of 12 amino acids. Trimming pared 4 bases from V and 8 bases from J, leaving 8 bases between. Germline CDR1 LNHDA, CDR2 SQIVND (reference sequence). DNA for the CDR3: TGTGCCAGTAGTACCCCTAGTGGGGAGCTGTTTTTT. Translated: CASSTPSGELFF.

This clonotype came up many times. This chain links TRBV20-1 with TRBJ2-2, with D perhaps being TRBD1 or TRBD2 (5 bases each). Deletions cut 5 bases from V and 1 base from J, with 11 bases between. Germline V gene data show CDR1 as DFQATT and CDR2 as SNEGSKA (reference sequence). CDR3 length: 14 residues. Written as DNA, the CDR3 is TGCAGTGCTGGGAGAACAGGGAACACCGGGGAGCTGTTTTTT. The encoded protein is CSAGRTGNTGELFF.

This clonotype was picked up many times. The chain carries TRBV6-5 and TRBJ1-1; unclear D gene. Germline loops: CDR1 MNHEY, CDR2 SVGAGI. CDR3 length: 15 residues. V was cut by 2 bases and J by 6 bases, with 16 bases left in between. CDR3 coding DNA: TGTGCCAGCAGTTACGACCTGGGTTTGGGTGCTGAAGCTTTCTTT. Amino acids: CASSYDLGLGAEAFF.

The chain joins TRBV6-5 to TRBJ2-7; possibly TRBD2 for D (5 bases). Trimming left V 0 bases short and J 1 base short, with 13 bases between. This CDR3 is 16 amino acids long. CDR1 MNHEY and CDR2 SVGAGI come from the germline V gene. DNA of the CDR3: TGTGCCAGCAGTTACTCAAACCAACGGAGGTCCTACGAGCAGTACTTC. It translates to CASSYSNQRRSYEQYF.

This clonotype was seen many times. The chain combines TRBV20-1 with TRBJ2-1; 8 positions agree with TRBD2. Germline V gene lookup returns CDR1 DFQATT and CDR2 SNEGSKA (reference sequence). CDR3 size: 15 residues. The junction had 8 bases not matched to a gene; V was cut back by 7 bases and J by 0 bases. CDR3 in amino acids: CSGQTSGSSYNEQFF. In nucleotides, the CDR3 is TGCAGTGGCCAAACTAGCGGCAGCTCCTACAATGAGCAGTTCTTC.

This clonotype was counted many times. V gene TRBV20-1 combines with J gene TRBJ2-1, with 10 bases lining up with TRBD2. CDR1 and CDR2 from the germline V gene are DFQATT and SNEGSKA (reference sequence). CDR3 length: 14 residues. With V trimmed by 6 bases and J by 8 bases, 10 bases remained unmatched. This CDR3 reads CSAESGRANDEQFF. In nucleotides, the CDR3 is TGCAGTGCGGAGAGCGGGAGGGCCAACGATGAGCAGTTCTTC.

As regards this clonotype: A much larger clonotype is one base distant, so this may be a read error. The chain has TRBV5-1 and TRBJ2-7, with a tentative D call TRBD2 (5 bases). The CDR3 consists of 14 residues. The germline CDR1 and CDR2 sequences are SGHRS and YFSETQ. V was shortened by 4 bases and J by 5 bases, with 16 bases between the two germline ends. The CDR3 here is CASSPLGKNDEQYF. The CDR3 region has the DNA TGCGCCAGCAGCCCGCTCGGGAAGAACGACGAGCAGTACTTC.

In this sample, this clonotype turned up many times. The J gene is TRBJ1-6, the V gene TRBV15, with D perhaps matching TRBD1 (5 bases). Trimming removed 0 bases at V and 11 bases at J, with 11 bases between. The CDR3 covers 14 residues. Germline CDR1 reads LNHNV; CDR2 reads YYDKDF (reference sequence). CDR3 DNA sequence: TGTGCCACCAGCAGAGATACTTCAGGGCCACCCCTCCACTTT. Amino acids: CATSRDTSGPPLHF.